Below are 5 T cell receptor beta chains sequenced from a single sample in a study of T cell responses to AZD1222 COVID-19 vaccine. Here immunoSEQ multiplex PCR was the method, and the copy in TCRdb shows in-frame clones only, minus some. The sample comprises 130,000 to 150,000 clones, around 92% of which are singletons, and 1.5% to 2% rests with the top ten. Here the sequenced sample was peripheral blood, taken on day 0 of AZD1222 vaccination. Receptor source: an adult in good health.

The rearrangement links TRBV27 to TRBJ1-2, with 9 bases identical to TRBD1. V lost 2 bases, J lost 3 bases, and 7 bases stayed unmatched. The CDR3 has 16 amino acids. The germline gives CDR1 MNHEY, CDR2 SMNVEV (reference sequence). The CDR3 DNA is TGTGCCAGCAGTTTAGGGCGGGACAGGGCTCACTATGGCTACACCTTC. Translating gives CASSLGRDRAHYGYTF.

CDR3 region: CASSLRQGSTEAFF. In DNA, the CDR3 is TGTGCCAGCAGTTTACGACAGGGGAGCACTGAAGCTTTCTTT. The V call is TRBV27, the J call TRBJ1-1, with 8 bases fitting TRBD1. Germline trimming cut 2 bases from V and 4 bases from J; bases unmatched to any gene: 3. Germline V CDR1 and CDR2: MNHEY, SMNVEV (reference sequence). This CDR3 spans 14 amino acids.

V gene TRBV30 combines with J gene TRBJ2-4; 7 nucleotides align to TRBD1. This CDR3 comprises 13 residues. V shed 1 base, J shed 8 bases, and the junction held 5 bases outside the gene matches. Germline lookup yields CDR1 GTSNPN and CDR2 SVGIG (reference sequence). The CDR3 protein is CAWSASRGHIQYF. The CDR3 bases are TGTGCCTGGAGTGCCTCGAGGGGGCACATTCAGTACTTC. The full variable domain, with the rest looked up from reference TRBV30 and TRBJ2-4, is SQTIHQWPATLVQPVGSPLSLECTVEGTSNPNLYWYRQAAGRGLQLLFYSVGIGQISSEVPQNLSASRPQDRQFILSSKKLLLSDSGFYLCAWSASRGHIQYFGAGTRLSVL.

The chain links TRBV25-1 to TRBJ1-6; D ambiguous. CDR3 length equals 16 residues. Germline V gene sequence: CDR1 MGHDK, CDR2 SYGVNS. Trimming pared 0 bases from V and 8 bases from J, leaving 14 bases between. The CDR3 coding sequence is TGTGCCAGCAGTGAATATCTCGGGGAGGAGGATTCACCCCTCCACTTT. As protein: CASSEYLGEEDSPLHF.

The J gene is TRBJ1-2, the V gene TRBV12-5, with D perhaps TRBD1 (5 bases). Germline CDR1 and CDR2: LGHNT and FRNRAP. V lost 7 bases to trimming and J lost 4 bases, with 16 bases between them. This CDR3 spans 14 amino acids. In nucleotides, the CDR3 is TGTGCTAGTGCTTATGATAGACAGCCCTATGGCTACACCTTC. Residues: CASAYDRQPYGYTF.